These 14 T cell receptor beta chains were all obtained from the same sample, sequenced in a study of T cells in localized non-small cell lung cancer. The repertoire was sequenced with immunoSEQ multiplex PCR; TCRdb's copy has only in-frame clones and lacks some. This sample has about 41,000 clones, with approximately 80% found just once. The sequencing here drew on PBMCs, taken before any cancer treatment. The receptors originated from a man between 40 and 70 years old with stage II lung adenocarcinoma.

The chain is built from TRBV6-5 and TRBJ1-1; no clear D gene. The CDR3 loop spans 13 amino acids. The ends were cut back, 0 bases at V and 3 bases at J, with 5 bases in the middle. Looked up from germline, CDR1 is MNHEY and CDR2 is SVGAGI. The CDR3 DNA is TGTGCCAGCAGTTACTCGCGATACACTGAAGCTTTCTTT. Amino acid sequence: CASSYSRYTEAFF.

V gene TRBV28 combines with J gene TRBJ2-4; no reliable D call. Trimming pared 2 bases from V and 0 bases from J, leaving 11 bases between. Germline V gene sequence: CDR1 MDHEN, CDR2 SYDVKM. The CDR3 consists of 16 residues. DNA for the CDR3: TGTGCCAGCAGTTTAAATTTCCGCCTAGCCAAAAACATTCAGTACTTC. Residues: CASSLNFRLAKNIQYF.

The rearrangement joins TRBV6-6 to TRBJ1-5; 9 positions agree with TRBD1. With 6 bases clipped from V and 3 bases from J, the junction kept 6 bases outside the gene matches. The CDR3 runs 15 residues. In germline, CDR1 is MNHNY, CDR2 SVGAGI (reference sequence). CDR3 nucleotide sequence: TGTGCCAGCAGAACGACAGGGGGAAACAATCAGCCCCAGCATTTT. Its protein is CASRTTGGNNQPQHF.

This clone was counted once. The chain links TRBV5-8 to TRBJ2-5; 7 nucleotides agree with TRBD1. Trimming took 0 bases from V and 5 from J; bases not matched to a gene: 4. The CDR3 is 14 residues long. Germline loops: CDR1 SGHTS, CDR2 YDEGEE. The CDR3, as DNA: TGTGCCAGCAGCTTGGGGACAGGATACGAGACCCAGTACTTC. It encodes CASSLGTGYETQYF.

The chain links TRBV27 to TRBJ2-1; 10 bases agree with TRBD2. The V gene's germline CDR1 is MNHEY and CDR2 SMNVEV (reference sequence). The CDR3 has 15 residues. The ends lost 4 bases at V and 8 bases at J; junction bases unmatched: 8. This chain's CDR3 is CASSSLGSGGYEQFF. The CDR3 coding sequence is TGTGCCAGCAGTTCCCTCGGTAGCGGGGGGTATGAGCAGTTCTTC.

The chain joins TRBV28 to TRBJ1-3; D not certain. The CDR3 has 15 residues. V dropped 5 bases and J dropped 0 bases, with 11 bases sitting between them. Germline CDR1 and CDR2: MDHEN and SYDVKM. CDR3 sequence reads: CASSHAKHSGNTIYF. The CDR3, as DNA: TGTGCCAGCAGTCACGCGAAGCACTCTGGAAACACCATATATTTT.

V gene TRBV21-1 combines with J gene TRBJ1-1. TRBV21-1 is a pseudogene. This CDR3 contains 17 residues. The CDR3 here is CASSKGGCALANTEAFF. CDR3 nucleotide sequence: TGTGCCAGCAGCAAAGGAGGATGCGCCCTAGCCAACACTGAAGCTTTCTTT.

The chain is built from TRBV29-1 and TRBJ2-5, with 7 positions matching TRBD1. The junction had 19 bases not matched to a gene; V was cut back by 0 bases and J by 0 bases. The CDR3 consists of 20 residues. Per the germline V gene, CDR1 is SQVTM and CDR2 is ANQGSEA. The CDR3 DNA sequence: TGCAGCGTTGAAGATCCGATGGAGACAGGGCTTTTTCTGTACCAAGAGACCCAGTACTTC. It specifies CSVEDPMETGLFLYQETQYF.

The V gene is TRBV7-9, the J gene TRBJ2-4, with 7 nucleotides matching TRBD2. With 5 bases clipped from V and 1 base from J, the junction kept 2 bases outside the gene matches. The germline gives CDR1 SEHNR, CDR2 FQNEAQ (reference sequence). The CDR3 sequence is 14 residues long. CDR3 DNA: TGTGCCAGCAGCCTGGGAGGGGCCAAAAACATTCAGTACTTC. It translates to CASSLGGAKNIQYF.

This chain uses TRBV5-1 with TRBJ1-3, with 7 bases aligning to TRBD1. Germline V gene data show CDR1 as SGHRS and CDR2 as YFSETQ. The CDR3 spans 15 residues. The trim removed 4 bases at V and 5 bases at J, leaving 9 bases unmatched. CDR3 DNA sequence: TGCGCCAGCAGCCTTTTGGGGACAGCCAGAAACACCATATATTTT. It encodes CASSLLGTARNTIYF.

This chain uses TRBV19 with TRBJ2-7; 15 nucleotides agree with TRBD2. CDR3 length: 15 residues. The junction had 3 bases not matched to a gene; V was cut back by 4 bases and J by 5 bases. Looked up from germline, CDR1 is LNHDA and CDR2 is SQIVND (reference sequence). The chain's CDR3 is CASSKGLAGGNEQYF. As DNA, the CDR3 is TGTGCCAGTAGTAAGGGACTAGCGGGAGGAAACGAGCAGTACTTC. The full variable domain, completed using reference TRBV19 and TRBJ2-7, is DGGITQSPKYLFRKEGQNVTLSCEQNLNHDAMYWYRQDPGQGLRLIYYSQIVNDFQKGDIAEGYSVSREKKESFPLTVTSAQKNPTAFYLCASSKGLAGGNEQYFGPGTRLTVT.

This clone came up once. The V gene is TRBV7-3, the J gene TRBJ2-7; TRBD2 matches at 8 bases. The germline CDR1 and CDR2 sequences are SGHTA and FQGTGA. The CDR3 length is 13 residues. Germline trimming cut 5 bases from V and 7 bases from J; bases unmatched to any gene: 7. DNA for the CDR3: TGTGCCAGCAGCCCATTCGGGGGGGCGGAGCAGTACTTC. This translates into CASSPFGGAEQYF. Drawing the rest from reference TRBV7-3 and TRBJ2-7, the complete variable domain is GAGVSQTPSNKVTEKGKYVELRCDPISGHTALYWYRQSLGQGPEFLIYFQGTGAADDSGLPNDRFFAVRPEGSVSTLKIQRTERGDSAVYLCASSPFGGAEQYFGPGTRLTVT.

The chain has TRBV6-1 and TRBJ1-5; TRBD1 aligns across 10 bases. This CDR3 has 17 residues. V trimming: 0 bases; J trimming: 6 bases; junction bases outside the gene matches: 8. Germline loops: CDR1 MNHNS, CDR2 SASEGT. The DNA for the CDR3 is TGTGCCAGCAGTGAAGCGGGGGGACAGGGGAGGGGTCAGCCCCAGCATTTT. It codes for CASSEAGGQGRGQPQHF.

This chain uses TRBV6-4 with TRBJ1-2; 8 nucleotides match TRBD1. The CDR3 contains 14 residues. The germline V gene encodes CDR1 MRHNA and CDR2 SNTAGT. The trim removed 5 bases at V and 4 bases at J, leaving 6 bases unmatched. CDR3 sequence reads: CASSPGTGLYGYTF. CDR3 in DNA: TGTGCCAGCAGTCCCGGGACAGGCCTCTATGGCTACACCTTC.